The 8 T cell receptor beta chains below come from one sample, sequenced in a study of beta chain features in type 1 diabetes. TCRB transcripts that were expressed got sequenced, as all of the isolated RNA had been reverse transcribed. Profiled with immunoSEQ multiplex PCR; TCRdb holds only in-frame clones, not every one. The sample has 350,000 to 450,000 clones, approximately 15% seen once; the top ten hold roughly 0.04%. The sequencing input was naive CD4+ T cells from blood. These receptors were obtained from a young man in good health.

The chain uses TRBV18 and TRBJ2-7, with 7 bases matching TRBD1. Germline V lookup: CDR1 KGHSH, CDR2 LQKENI. The CDR3 length is 15 residues. Trimming at V came to 4 bases and at J to 0 bases, leaving 6 bases not matched to a gene. The CDR3 DNA sequence: TGTGCCAGCTCACTAAATTCAGGGGGCTCCTACGAGCAGTACTTC. Its protein is CASSLNSGGSYEQYF. Full variable domain (remainder filled in from reference TRBV18 and TRBJ2-7): NAGVMQNPRHLVRRRGQEARLRCSPMKGHSHVYWYRQLPEEGLKFMVYLQKENIIDESGMPKERFSAEFPKEGPSILRIQQVVRGDSAAYFCASSLNSGGSYEQYFGPGTRLTVT.

There are a few counts of this clone. V is TRBV5-5 and J is TRBJ1-1; D remains ambiguous. From germline, CDR1 is SGHKS and CDR2 YYEKEE (reference sequence). There are 12 residues in the CDR3. The ends were cut back, 1 base at V and 0 bases at J, with 1 base in the middle. The CDR3 is CASSLMNTEAFF. The CDR3 DNA sequence: TGTGCCAGCAGCTTGATGAACACTGAAGCTTTCTTT.

This clone was picked up a small number of times. The chain recombines TRBV30 with TRBJ1-2; D is ambiguous. The germline V and J ends were trimmed by 0 bases and 2 bases, with 7 bases remaining between them. CDR1 GTSNPN and CDR2 SVGIG come from the germline V gene (reference sequence). The CDR3 consists of 13 residues. The CDR3 coding sequence is TGTGCCTGGAGTGTTTCGCAGAACTATGGCTACACCTTC. This translates into CAWSVSQNYGYTF. Based on the CDR3 plus reference TRBV30 and TRBJ1-2, the full variable domain is SQTIHQWPATLVQPVGSPLSLECTVEGTSNPNLYWYRQAAGRGLQLLFYSVGIGQISSEVPQNLSASRPQDRQFILSSKKLLLSDSGFYLCAWSVSQNYGYTFGSGTRLTVV.

This clone has a handful of counts. The chain links TRBV7-9 to TRBJ1-6; 9 nucleotides match TRBD1. Germline V gene data show CDR1 as SEHNR and CDR2 as FQNEAQ (reference sequence). Germline trimming cut 2 bases from V and 13 bases from J; bases unmatched to any gene: 6. The CDR3 length is 14 residues. The CDR3 bases are TGTGCCAGCAGCTTACCGGGACAGGGCTCGCCCCTCCACTTT. The encoded protein is CASSLPGQGSPLHF.

This clone was picked up one time. This chain joins TRBV5-4 and TRBJ2-7, with 9 bases identical to TRBD1. Germline trimming cut 0 bases from V and 2 bases from J; bases unmatched to any gene: 6. The CDR3 consists of 16 residues. CDR1 is SGHNT, CDR2 YYREEE, per germline (reference sequence). This chain's CDR3 is CASSLDATGGTYEQYF. Here the CDR3 DNA reads TGTGCCAGCAGCTTGGACGCGACAGGGGGGACCTACGAGCAGTACTTC.

V and J are TRBV11-2 and TRBJ2-3; 9 bases are a match to TRBD1. Germline V gene data show CDR1 as SGHAT and CDR2 as FQNNGV. The junction had 7 bases not matched to a gene; V was cut back by 8 bases and J by 4 bases. The CDR3 totals 14 residues. The CDR3 here is CASCRGQGPDTQYF. CDR3 sequence (DNA): TGTGCCAGCTGCCGGGGACAGGGCCCAGATACGCAGTATTTT.

This clone was picked up many times. The chain employs TRBV30 and TRBJ2-1, with D hard to call. CDR1 and CDR2 (germline): GTSNPN, SVGIG (reference sequence). This CDR3 is built from 13 residues. The V gene lost 4 bases and the J gene lost 3 bases, with 10 bases spanning the gap. CDR3 region: CAWNSRIYNEQFF. Here the CDR3 DNA reads TGTGCCTGGAACTCGCGGATCTACAATGAGCAGTTCTTC.

This clone was counted a few times. The V gene is TRBV7-9, the J gene TRBJ2-3, with 7 bases lining up with TRBD2. There are 16 residues in the CDR3. V was pared by 0 bases and J by 6 bases, with 9 bases of the junction left unmatched. Germline assignment: CDR1 SEHNR and CDR2 FQNEAQ (reference sequence). The CDR3 bases are TGTGCCAGCAGCTTAGCGGCGGGGGTCATTGTGGATACGCAGTATTTT. Its translation is CASSLAAGVIVDTQYF.